This is a list of T cell receptor beta chains from one sample in a study of T cell repertoires and HLA-DP antigens. What these receptors recognize is not known. Data came from immunoSEQ multiplex PCR; TCRdb stores just in-frame clones and leaves some out. The data hold about 110,000 clones, with nearly 95% observed a single time. Sequencing was performed on CD4+ T cells from PBMCs. All receptors come from a woman aged 18 to 35 in good health and CMV-seronegative. Each CDR3 is given with its conserved first and last residue. D genes are given only for firm matches. Clone sizes are given selectively: once, few, many, or a class where the clone is expanded.

CDR3: CAWSVSGESYEQYF
DNA: TGTGCCTGGAGTGTATCAGGGGAGAGCTACGAGCAGTACTTC
size: .
D: .
V: TRBV30
J: TRBJ2-7

CDR3: CASSLAVLSDRGVSYEQYF
DNA: TGTGCCAGCAGCTTAGCGGTCCTATCGGACAGGGGCGTCTCCTACGAGCAGTACTTC
size: .
D: TRBD1
V: TRBV7-9
J: TRBJ2-7

CDR3: CASSHPGTGTTGTEAFF
DNA: TGTGCCAGCAGCCACCCCGGGACCGGCACTACGGGCACTGAAGCTTTCTTT
size: .
D: .
V: TRBV7-9
J: TRBJ1-1

CDR3: CASSPLQQGVTAGNTIYF
DNA: TGTGCCAGCTCACCATTACAACAGGGAGTAACGGCTGGAAACACCATATATTTT
size: .
D: .
V: TRBV18
J: TRBJ1-3

CDR3: CASSLDRGRSPLHF
DNA: TGTGCCAGCAGCCTCGACAGGGGAAGGTCACCCCTCCACTTT
size: .
D: TRBD1
V: TRBV6-4
J: TRBJ1-6

CDR3: CASSSTHGQRGTDTQYF
DNA: TGTGCCAGCAGCTCCACCCACGGACAGAGAGGCACAGATACGCAGTATTTT
size: .
D: .
V: TRBV7-9
J: TRBJ2-3

CDR3: CAISEVAGQGRHGYTF
DNA: TGTGCCATCAGTGAGGTAGCCGGACAGGGCCGTCATGGCTACACCTTC
size: .
D: TRBD1
V: TRBV10-3
J: TRBJ1-2

CDR3: CASSQDPQGRGSNQPQHF
DNA: TGCGCCAGCAGCCAAGACCCTCAGGGCAGGGGCAGCAATCAGCCCCAGCATTTT
size: .
D: .
V: TRBV4-1
J: TRBJ1-5

CDR3: CASSEAGGSTDTQYF
DNA: TGTGCCAGCAGTGAAGCAGGAGGTAGCACAGATACGCAGTATTTT
size: .
D: .
V: TRBV2
J: TRBJ2-3

CDR3: CSVGTRFRETQYF
DNA: TGCAGCGTTGGAACCAGGTTCAGAGAGACCCAGTACTTC
size: .
D: .
V: TRBV29-1
J: TRBJ2-5

CDR3: CASSSSGTEGNTIYF
DNA: TGTGCCAGCAGTAGCAGCGGGACGGAGGGAAACACCATATATTTT
size: .
D: .
V: TRBV28
J: TRBJ1-3

CDR3: CASSQSGGPETQYF
DNA: TGCGCCAGCAGCCAATCGGGAGGGCCGGAGACCCAGTACTTC
size: .
D: TRBD2
V: TRBV5-1
J: TRBJ2-5

CDR3: CASSFSRLVAETQYF
DNA: TGCGCCAGCAGCTTCTCCCGACTAGTCGCAGAGACCCAGTACTTC
size: .
D: .
V: TRBV5-1
J: TRBJ2-5

CDR3: CASSYEQETQYF
DNA: TGTGCCAGCTCTTATGAACAAGAGACCCAGTACTTC
size: .
D: .
V: TRBV18
J: TRBJ2-5

CDR3: CASSLADASYEQYF
DNA: TGTGCCAGCAGTCTAGCGGACGCCTCCTACGAGCAGTACTTC
size: .
D: TRBD2
V: TRBV6-6
J: TRBJ2-7

CDR3: CASSSFGTGTDTQYF
DNA: TGCGCCAGCAGCTCGTTCGGGACAGGCACAGATACGCAGTATTTT
size: .
D: TRBD1
V: TRBV5-1
J: TRBJ2-3

CDR3: CSVDHSRGNTEAFF
DNA: TGCAGCGTTGACCATTCCCGGGGGAACACTGAAGCTTTCTTT
size: .
D: .
V: TRBV29-1
J: TRBJ1-1

CDR3: CASSLAANSEYEQYF
DNA: TGTGCCAGCAGCTTAGCAGCAAACTCGGAGTACGAGCAGTACTTC
size: .
D: .
V: TRBV11-1
J: TRBJ2-7

CDR3: CASSHGDRAADTQYF
DNA: TGTGCCAGCTCACACGGGGACAGGGCAGCAGATACGCAGTATTTT
size: .
D: TRBD1
V: TRBV18
J: TRBJ2-3

CDR3: CASSATGTSADTQYF
DNA: TGTGCCAGCAGCGCCACCGGGACATCTGCAGATACGCAGTATTTT
size: .
D: .
V: TRBV21-1
J: TRBJ2-3

CDR3: CASSPGTSGGSDTQYF
DNA: TGTGCTAGCAGCCCCGGGACTAGCGGGGGGAGCGATACGCAGTATTTT
size: .
D: TRBD2
V: TRBV7-7
J: TRBJ2-3

CDR3: CAISEGSGTGRFNEQFF
DNA: TGTGCCATCAGTGAGGGTTCCGGGACAGGGAGGTTCAATGAGCAGTTCTTC
size: .
D: TRBD1
V: TRBV10-3
J: TRBJ2-1

CDR3: CASSYSGPRDTQYF
DNA: TGTGCCAGCAGTTACTCCGGACCTAGAGATACGCAGTATTTT
size: .
D: .
V: TRBV6-6
J: TRBJ2-3

CDR3: CASTRRGALSLTNEKLFF
DNA: TGTGCCAGTACCCGACGCGGGGCGCTCAGTTTGACTAATGAAAAACTGTTTTTT
size: .
D: .
V: TRBV19
J: TRBJ1-4

CDR3: CASSIHVGEAFF
DNA: TGTGCCAGTAGTATTCATGTAGGAGAAGCTTTCTTT
size: .
D: .
V: TRBV19
J: TRBJ1-1

CDR3: CASSPRGFYNEQFF
DNA: TGTGCCAGCTCACCTAGAGGATTCTACAATGAGCAGTTCTTC
size: .
D: .
V: TRBV18
J: TRBJ2-1

CDR3: CASSVAGGLSGANVLTF
DNA: TGTGCCAGCAGCGTAGCGGGGGGGCTCTCTGGGGCCAACGTCCTGACTTTC
size: .
D: TRBD2
V: TRBV7-3
J: TRBJ2-6

CDR3: CASRGRGLRDTGELFF
DNA: TGTGCCAGCAGGGGGAGGGGGTTGAGGGACACCGGGGAGCTGTTTTTT
size: .
D: .
V: TRBV28
J: TRBJ2-2

CDR3: CASSYEVLDSGNTIYF
DNA: TGTGCCAGCAGTTACGAGGTCCTCGACTCTGGAAACACCATATATTTT
size: .
D: .
V: TRBV6-5
J: TRBJ1-3

CDR3: CASTDNTGELFF
DNA: TGTGCTTCGACCGATAACACCGGGGAGCTGTTTTTT
size: .
D: .
V: TRBV10-3
J: TRBJ2-2

CDR3: CARTAEYNEQFF
DNA: TGTGCCAGAACAGCGGAGTACAATGAGCAGTTCTTC
size: .
D: .
V: TRBV5-3
J: TRBJ2-1

CDR3: CASSVGGPYEQYF
DNA: TGTGCCAGCAGCGTAGGCGGACCCTACGAGCAGTACTTC
size: .
D: .
V: TRBV9
J: TRBJ2-7

CDR3: CASSPLYEQYF
DNA: TGTGCCAGCTCACCACTCTACGAGCAGTACTTC
size: .
D: .
V: TRBV18
J: TRBJ2-7

CDR3: CASSHPITSGVKETQYF
DNA: TGTGCCAGCAGTCACCCTATCACTAGCGGGGTGAAGGAGACCCAGTACTTC
size: .
D: TRBD2
V: TRBV28
J: TRBJ2-5

CDR3: CASSVDPGRGLIYGYTF
DNA: TGTGCCAGCAGCGTAGACCCCGGGAGGGGGCTAATCTATGGCTACACCTTC
size: .
D: TRBD1
V: TRBV9
J: TRBJ1-2

CDR3: CASSRGETDGETQYF
DNA: TGCGCCAGCAGCAGGGGAGAGACAGACGGGGAGACCCAGTACTTC
size: .
D: .
V: TRBV4-3
J: TRBJ2-5

CDR3: CASSPRLAGGPANEQFF
DNA: TGTGCCAGCAGTCCGCGACTAGCGGGAGGGCCGGCAAATGAGCAGTTCTTC
size: .
D: TRBD2
V: TRBV6-8
J: TRBJ2-1

CDR3: CASSYGDGNQPQHF
DNA: TGTGCCAGCAGTTACGGGGACGGGAATCAGCCCCAGCATTTT
size: once
D: .
V: TRBV6-6
J: TRBJ1-5

CDR3: CASSRTAIRNTIYF
DNA: TGTGCCAGCAGCAGGACAGCCATAAGAAACACCATATATTTT
size: .
D: .
V: TRBV28
J: TRBJ1-3

CDR3: CASKPGQGTDTQYF
DNA: TGTGCCAGCAAACCGGGACAGGGCACAGATACGCAGTATTTT
size: .
D: TRBD1
V: TRBV19
J: TRBJ2-3

CDR3: CSVDSGNTIYF
DNA: TGCAGCGTCGACTCTGGAAACACCATATATTTT
size: .
D: .
V: TRBV29-1
J: TRBJ1-3

CDR3: CASSLGAGNTGELFF
DNA: TGTGCCAGCAGCTTAGGAGCGGGGAACACCGGGGAGCTGTTTTTT
size: .
D: .
V: TRBV11-3
J: TRBJ2-2

CDR3: CAKDRDRGRENTGELFF
DNA: TGTGCCAAGGACCGGGACAGGGGGCGAGAGAACACCGGGGAGCTGTTTTTT
size: .
D: TRBD1
V: TRBV25-1
J: TRBJ2-2

CDR3: CASSGAQLGSPLHF
DNA: TGCGCCAGCAGTGGTGCTCAGTTGGGGTCACCCCTCCACTTT
size: .
D: .
V: TRBV10-2
J: TRBJ1-6

CDR3: CASSYWEGGSYEQYF
DNA: TGTGCCAGCAGTTACTGGGAGGGGGGTAGCTACGAGCAGTACTTC
size: .
D: .
V: TRBV6-6
J: TRBJ2-7

CDR3: CASTPRNYGYTF
DNA: TGTGCCAGCACCCCCCGGAACTATGGCTACACCTTC
size: .
D: .
V: TRBV28
J: TRBJ1-2

CDR3: CASNQRTSVTDTQYF
DNA: TGTGCCAGCAACCAACGGACTAGCGTCACAGATACGCAGTATTTT
size: .
D: TRBD2
V: TRBV5-5
J: TRBJ2-3

CDR3: CASSLAYVYTPSTDTQYF
DNA: TGTGCCAGCAGCTTAGCGTACGTCTATACCCCTAGCACAGATACGCAGTATTTT
size: .
D: .
V: TRBV11-1
J: TRBJ2-3

CDR3: CASSQGGGRYTEAFF
DNA: TGCGCCAGCAGCCAAGGCGGGGGAAGGTACACTGAAGCTTTCTTT
size: .
D: .
V: TRBV4-3
J: TRBJ1-1

CDR3: CSVVGRLAYEQYF
DNA: TGCAGCGTTGTCGGCCGGTTAGCCTACGAGCAGTACTTC
size: .
D: .
V: TRBV29-1
J: TRBJ2-7

CDR3: CSIRLRGSKSTDTQYF
DNA: TGCAGTATCCGTTTGAGGGGCTCAAAAAGCACAGATACGCAGTATTTT
size: .
D: .
V: TRBV29-1
J: TRBJ2-3

CDR3: CASSSRRPSGANVLTF
DNA: TGTGCCAGCTCGTCTAGGAGACCCTCTGGGGCCAACGTCCTGACTTTC
size: .
D: .
V: TRBV18
J: TRBJ2-6

CDR3: CASSEGPAGNQPQHF
DNA: TGCGCCAGCAGTGAGGGACCCGCCGGCAATCAGCCCCAGCATTTT
size: .
D: .
V: TRBV10-1
J: TRBJ1-5

CDR3: CASSQVTLALTEQFF
DNA: TGTGCCAGCAGCCAAGTAACCCTTGCCCTTACAGAGCAGTTCTTC
size: .
D: .
V: TRBV4-2
J: TRBJ2-1

CDR3: CASSLTTGKETQYF
DNA: TGTGCCAGCAGCTTAACCACAGGGAAAGAGACCCAGTACTTC
size: .
D: .
V: TRBV7-8
J: TRBJ2-5

CDR3: CASSEGIGRANTEAFF
DNA: TGTGCCAGCAGTGAAGGGATAGGACGGGCGAACACTGAAGCTTTCTTT
size: once
D: .
V: TRBV6-1
J: TRBJ1-1

CDR3: CASSPWDSRPASTDTQYF
DNA: TGTGCCAGCAGCCCCTGGGACTCTAGACCCGCTAGCACAGATACGCAGTATTTT
size: .
D: .
V: TRBV9
J: TRBJ2-3

CDR3: CASSTTSGGADTQYF
DNA: TGTGCCAGCAGCACGACTAGCGGGGGGGCAGATACGCAGTATTTT
size: .
D: TRBD2
V: TRBV11-2
J: TRBJ2-3

CDR3: CASSLRQVSETQYF
DNA: TGTGCCAGCAGTCTAAGACAGGTTTCAGAGACCCAGTACTTC
size: .
D: .
V: TRBV28
J: TRBJ2-5